Following are 8 T cell receptor beta chains from one sample sequenced in a study of neoadjuvant anti-PD-1 for oral cavity cancer. Only in-frame clones appear in the TCRdb table, and some are missing; sequencing was by immunoSEQ multiplex PCR. Seen here are about 15,000 clones, 30% to 45% observed once, and the top ten hold 35% to 50%. This sample's time point: after neoadjuvant nivolumab, at surgical resection. Sequencing used tumor tissue, obtained after nivolumab (anti-PD-1) treatment. The receptors derive from a person aged 35 to 85 with oral cavity squamous cell carcinoma.

The chain employs TRBV5-4 and TRBJ2-3; 12 nucleotides line up with TRBD2. The CDR3 is made up of 17 amino acids. V trimming: 0 bases; J trimming: 5 bases; junction bases outside the gene matches: 7. CDR1 is SGHNT, CDR2 YYREEE, per germline (reference sequence). CDR3 sequence (DNA): TGTGCCAGCAGCTTGGTCCTAGCGGGGGGGCGCGTAGATACGCAGTATTTT. Its translation: CASSLVLAGGRVDTQYF.

This clone was observed once. Possible read error: a much larger clone is one base away. The chain is built from TRBV5-1 and TRBJ2-5; 8 positions match TRBD1. V was pared by 0 bases and J by 7 bases, with 2 bases of the junction left unmatched. This CDR3 has 13 residues. CDR1 and CDR2 from the germline V gene are SGHRS and YFSETQ. The CDR3 here is CASSLDRGATQYF. CDR3 in DNA: TGCGCCAGCAGCTTGGACAGGGGGGCGACCCAGTACTTC.

The chain employs TRBV5-1 and TRBJ2-5; 9 bases agree with TRBD2. Germline CDR1 reads SGHRS; CDR2 reads YFSETQ. This CDR3 has 15 amino acids. Losses at the gene ends were 0 bases for V and 5 bases for J; bases not matched to a gene: 5. The CDR3 region is CASSLAASGAETQYF. In DNA form, the CDR3 reads TGCGCCAGCAGCTTGGCGGCTAGCGGGGCGGAGACCCAGTACTTC.

This clone was detected only once. V usage is TRBV27 and J usage is TRBJ2-3, with 10 bases aligning to TRBD2. Germline V lookup: CDR1 MNHEY, CDR2 SMNVEV (reference sequence). This CDR3 contains 14 residues. The J segment lost 4 bases and the V segment lost 3 bases, leaving 1 base of the junction unmatched. CDR3 nucleotides: TGTGCCAGCAGTTTTGGGACTAGCGCAGATACGCAGTATTTT. This codes for CASSFGTSADTQYF.

This clone is termed medium-sized. The CDR3 DNA reads as TGTGCCAGCAGTTTAGTGACGGCGGGGACTGAAGCTTTCTTT. Translated: CASSLVTAGTEAFF. The J gene is TRBJ1-1, the V gene TRBV28; D not certain. V lost 2 bases, J lost 5 bases, and 12 bases lay in between. In germline, CDR1 is MDHEN, CDR2 SYDVKM. The CDR3 has 14 residues.

This chain joins TRBV18 and TRBJ2-1; D might be TRBD2 (6 bases). V lost 1 base to trimming and J lost 12 bases, with 7 bases between them. Germline assignment: CDR1 KGHSH and CDR2 LQKENI. The CDR3 runs to 11 residues. CDR3 DNA sequence: TGTGCCAGCTCACCACTGGAGGGGCAGTTCTTC. It is translated as CASSPLEGQFF.

There are a few counts of this clone. The V gene is TRBV4-1, the J gene TRBJ2-2; 8 bases are a match to TRBD1. Germline CDR1 reads MGHRA; CDR2 reads YSYEKL. J lost 7 bases, V lost 4 bases, and 8 bases had no gene match. The CDR3 has 15 amino acids. This CDR3 reads CASSLRGQGIGELFF. CDR3 bases: TGCGCCAGCAGCCTAAGAGGACAGGGAATCGGGGAGCTGTTTTTT.

Only a few counts were recorded for this clone. The J gene is TRBJ1-1, the V gene TRBV19, with D possibly TRBD1 on 5 matching bases. There are 15 residues in the CDR3. Looked up from germline, CDR1 is LNHDA and CDR2 is SQIVND (reference sequence). V gave up 4 bases and J gave up 6 bases, with 18 bases separating them. The CDR3 DNA reads as TGTGCCAGTAGTACAGGGTCGGGTATATCGGCTGAAGCTTTCTTT. This sequence encodes CASSTGSGISAEAFF.